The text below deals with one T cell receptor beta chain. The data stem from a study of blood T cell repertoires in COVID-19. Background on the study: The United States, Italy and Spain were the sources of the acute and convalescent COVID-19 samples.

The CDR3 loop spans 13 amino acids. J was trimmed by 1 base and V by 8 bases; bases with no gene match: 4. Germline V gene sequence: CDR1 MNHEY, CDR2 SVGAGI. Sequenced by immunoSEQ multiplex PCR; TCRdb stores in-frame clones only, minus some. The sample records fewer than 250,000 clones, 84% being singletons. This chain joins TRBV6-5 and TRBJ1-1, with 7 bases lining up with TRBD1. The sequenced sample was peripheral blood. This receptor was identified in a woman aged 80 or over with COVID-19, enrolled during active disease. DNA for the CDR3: TGTGCCAGCCCGAGACAGGGGAACACTGAAGCTTTCTTT. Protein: CASPRQGNTEAFF.